A selection of T cell receptor beta chains follows, all from one sample in a study of T cell repertoires in cytomegalovirus infection. These receptors have no known antigen. TCRdb re-analysed the reads in MiXCR, keeping a single row per CDR3 protein. The table includes about 140,000 distinct CDR3 sequences, more than 30% detected once. This specimen consisted of CD8+ T cells from cultured PBMCs, obtained from culture after CMV antigen stimulation. These receptors were obtained from a human donor in good health (CMV status not recorded). Some clones in this sample may be carry-over from other donors' samples. CDR3s include the opening cysteine and the closing phenylalanine or tryptophan. The listing skips clone size in some rows; elsewhere it reads once, few, many or a size class.

clone_size	j_call	v_call	cdr3_aa
NA	TRBJ2-3	TRBV24-1	CATSDFPGLAGGATVTDTQYF
many	TRBJ2-7	TRBV12-3/TRBV12-4	CASSLGQYEQYF
NA	TRBJ2-1	TRBV27	CASSLMGGTARASYNEQFF
many	TRBJ1-5	TRBV6-1	CASSEAPRGQNQPQHF
few	TRBJ1-2	TRBV7-9	CASSHRGSRDYGYTF
few	TRBJ2-5	TRBV25-1	CASSKLAGSQETQYF
few	TRBJ2-3	TRBV7-9	CASSEAGADTQYF
few	TRBJ1-3	TRBV27	CASSTGGPGNTIYF
many	TRBJ2-1	TRBV7-2	CASSLSAFGTGAYNEQFF
NA	TRBJ1-5	TRBV20-1	CSTRDRDTYQPQHF
once	TRBJ1-4	TRBV7-4	CASRFGGTNEKLFF
few	TRBJ2-1	TRBV7-6	CASSSLLAGAGDEQFF
many	TRBJ2-5	TRBV7-8	CASVKTRDSQETQYF
NA	TRBJ2-1	TRBV27	CASSFRDRVPQFF
NA	TRBJ2-3	TRBV12-3/TRBV12-4	CASSLMDTQYF
NA	TRBJ2-7	TRBV6-1	CASDWADLPYEQYF
few	TRBJ1-6	TRBV27	CASSLTGHGYNSPLHF
NA	TRBJ1-1	TRBV7-9	CASSNEDRNTEAFF
few	TRBJ1-2	TRBV7-6	CASSLGDSPYGYTF
few	TRBJ2-3	TRBV7-9	CASSDRGGTDTQYF
few	TRBJ1-4	TRBV7-8	CASSLDEVIGEKLFF
few	TRBJ2-1	TRBV7-3	CASSLGGAPSYNEQFF
NA	TRBJ2-3	TRBV3-1	CASSQDKGASTDTQYF
many	TRBJ2-7	TRBV7-2	CASSQGGSSYEQYF
NA	TRBJ2-7	TRBV19	CASSKGSLSSYEQYF
NA	TRBJ1-4	TRBV6-5	CASAGEGEKLFF
few	TRBJ2-6	TRBV7-9	CASSPQGATGANVLTF